The rows below give T cell receptor beta chains drawn from one sample of a study of immune cell composition in non-small cell lung cancer. Clones were sequenced by immunoSEQ multiplex PCR, and TCRdb holds only the in-frame ones, with some missing. The sample includes 6,400 or so clones, around two thirds of them seen just once. The sequenced sample consisted of non-adjacent lung tissue. These receptors were taken from a human donor with non-small cell lung cancer. Both conserved end residues are part of each CDR3. A D gene is named only where the DNA matches it firmly. Rows may omit the clone size; those that give it use once, few, many or a size class.

d_gene	abundance	j_gene	v_gene	CDR3nt	CDR3aa
.	.	TRBJ2-7	TRBV6-6	TGTGCCAGTAGAAGAACAGAAATCTACGAGCAGTACTTC	CASRRTEIYEQYF
.	.	TRBJ2-2	TRBV5-1	TGCGCCAGCAGCTTGGCTAGCGACGCCGGGGAGCTGTTTTTT	CASSLASDAGELFF
TRBD1	.	TRBJ2-3	TRBV4-3	TGCGCCAGCAGCCAGGGGGCCAGGGGGCAGACCAGAGATACGCAGTATTTT	CASSQGARGQTRDTQYF
TRBD1	.	TRBJ2-3	TRBV7-2	TGTGCCAGCAGCTTCGGGGCAGGGGGCGAGGATACGCAGTATTTT	CASSFGAGGEDTQYF
TRBD2	.	TRBJ2-3	TRBV5-6	TGTGCCAGCAGCGCGGGGGGGCCTAGCACAGATACGCAGTATTTT	CASSAGGPSTDTQYF
TRBD1	.	TRBJ2-7	TRBV11-2	TGTGCCAGCAGCTTTGCCGGACAGGGGTCCGACGAGCAGTACTTC	CASSFAGQGSDEQYF
.	.	TRBJ2-5	TRBV6-1	TGTGCCAGCAGCCCTACAGGGGTGGAGGGTGAGACCCAGTACTTC	CASSPTGVEGETQYF
.	.	TRBJ1-2	TRBV7-2	TGTGCCAGCAGCCGACCGACAGTAAGCTATGGCTACACCTTC	CASSRPTVSYGYTF
TRBD2	.	TRBJ2-1	TRBV11-3	TGTGCCAGCAGCTCAATAGCGGGGGGGCCTACGAATGAGCAGTTCTTC	CASSSIAGGPTNEQFF
.	.	TRBJ1-1	TRBV5-8	TGTGCCAGCAGACGACAGCTGAACACTGAAGCTTTCTTT	CASRRQLNTEAFF
TRBD2	.	TRBJ2-7	TRBV10-3	TGTGCCATCGGACTAGGGCGGGGGGGGAGCTCCTACGAGCAGTACTTC	CAIGLGRGGSSYEQYF
.	.	TRBJ1-5	TRBV7-2	TGTGCCAGCAGCTCTCAGGGTAGTCAGCCCCAGCATTTT	CASSSQGSQPQHF
TRBD1	.	TRBJ1-4	TRBV7-2	TGTGCCAGCAGCTCTGGGGACAGGGGAAGCGAAAAACTGTTTTTT	CASSSGDRGSEKLFF
.	.	TRBJ1-2	TRBV19	TGTGCCAGTAGTATTCGACCGGGGAACTATGGCTACACCTTC	CASSIRPGNYGYTF
TRBD1	.	TRBJ2-3	TRBV6-1	TGTGCCAGCAGTGATCCCCTTTGGGACAGGGTTAATGGAGATACGCAGTATTTT	CASSDPLWDRVNGDTQYF
TRBD1	.	TRBJ1-2	TRBV29-1	TGCAGCGTGCGACAGGGTGGAGGCTACACCTTC	CSVRQGGGYTF
TRBD1	.	TRBJ1-1	TRBV7-9	TGTGCCAGCAGCTCCGGACAGGTCAACACTGAAGCTTTCTTT	CASSSGQVNTEAFF
TRBD2	.	TRBJ2-3	TRBV7-2	TGTGCCAGCAGCCCTACGGGGGGATACACAGATACGCAGTATTTT	CASSPTGGYTDTQYF
.	.	TRBJ2-2	TRBV6-1	TGTGCCAGTCGGCAGGGGCCAAACACCGGGGAGCTGTTTTTT	CASRQGPNTGELFF
TRBD1	.	TRBJ1-2	TRBV7-2	TGTGCCAGCAGCTTAGCCGGAATGGGGACAGGGGGATTTAGCTACACCTTC	CASSLAGMGTGGFSYTF
.	.	TRBJ2-7	TRBV4-1	TGCGCCAGCAGCCAATCCCCAGCGGCCTACGAGCAGTACTTC	CASSQSPAAYEQYF
.	.	TRBJ2-1	TRBV6-5	TGTGCCAGCAGTTACTCCCGGGGGTACAATGAGCAGTTCTTC	CASSYSRGYNEQFF
.	medium-sized	TRBJ2-7	TRBV11-2	TGTGCCAGCAGCTTCCTCCATCACAGGTGGCACGAGCAGTACTTC	CASSFLHHRWHEQYF
.	.	TRBJ1-2	TRBV18	TGTGCCAGCTCACCAAGACAGGAGCGTACTTCCTCCTATGGCTACACCTTC	CASSPRQERTSSYGYTF
.	.	TRBJ1-5	TRBV13	TGTGCCAGCAGCTTACAGGATCAGCCCCAGCATTTT	CASSLQDQPQHF
TRBD1	.	TRBJ1-2	TRBV5-1	TGCGCCAGCGGACCCACAGGGGGCTCCCGGAGAGAAGGCTACACCTTC	CASGPTGGSRREGYTF
TRBD1	once	TRBJ2-3	TRBV7-9	TGTGCCAGCAGCCGGGGACAGGGTAAGACAGATACGCAGTATTTT	CASSRGQGKTDTQYF
.	.	TRBJ1-6	TRBV28	TGTGCCAGCAGTTTAAAGAGGGTCAGCGTTTCACCCCTCCACTTT	CASSLKRVSVSPLHF
TRBD1	.	TRBJ1-1	TRBV5-1	TGCGCCAGCAGACAGGGGAGCAGGAGCGCCGAAGCTTTCTTT	CASRQGSRSAEAFF
.	.	TRBJ2-7	TRBV6-6	TGTGCCAGCAGTTACCACGGATCTAGGGGAACCTACGAGCAGTACTTC	CASSYHGSRGTYEQYF
.	few	TRBJ2-5	TRBV2	TGTGCCAGCGGACGGGGGTTCCGCCAAGAGACCCAGTACTTC	CASGRGFRQETQYF
TRBD2	.	TRBJ2-7	TRBV28	TGTGCCAGCAGTACGCCAGGACTAGCGGGGACGGGGGAGCAGTACTTC	CASSTPGLAGTGEQYF